Each of the 16 T cell receptor beta chains below was sequenced from the same sample in a study of shared clonotypes between healthy human individuals. Some clones are missing from TCRdb's copy, which holds only in-frame ones; the method was immunoSEQ multiplex PCR. The sample lists 450,000 to 500,000 clones; more than 65% were seen once. The specimen was PBMCs. These receptors came from a woman aged 40 to 49 in good health. Some clones in this sample may be carry-over from other donors' samples.

The V call is TRBV5-1, the J call TRBJ1-3; no clear D. This CDR3 spans 16 amino acids. Germline values: CDR1 SGHRS, CDR2 YFSETQ. V lost 0 bases, J lost 0 bases, and 10 bases lay in between. The CDR3 DNA reads TGCGCCAGCAGCTTGGCCAACCAGGACTCTGGAAACACCATATATTTT. This gives the protein CASSLANQDSGNTIYF.

V and J are TRBV28 and TRBJ1-4; D not certain. Germline CDR1 reads MDHEN; CDR2 reads SYDVKM. CDR3 length equals 14 residues. Between the trimmed V and J ends, which lost 5 bases and 11 bases, there was a span of 18 bases. Written as DNA, the CDR3 is TGTGCCAGCAGTCCCCACACGCTAATGAGGAAACTGTTTTTT. It is translated as CASSPHTLMRKLFF.

Note on this clone: The identical CDR3 is also encoded by other nucleotide sequences in the sample. The chain employs TRBV27 and TRBJ2-5; possible D gene TRBD2, 5 bases. The end of the DNA is better explained by TRBJ2-7, so the J call may be wrong. The CDR3 spans 15 residues. From germline, CDR1 is MNHEY and CDR2 SMNVEV (reference sequence). CDR3 loop: CATSPGPGSSYEQYF. The CDR3 nucleotides read TGTGCCACCTCACCTGGGCCGGGAAGCTCCTACGAGCAGTACTTC.

As regards this clone: The sample carries other DNA sequences with the same CDR3. The chain has TRBV5-1 and TRBJ1-1, with D unresolved. The CDR3 has 13 amino acids. Germline loops: CDR1 SGHRS, CDR2 YFSETQ. The ends were cut back, 0 bases at V and 4 bases at J, with 7 bases in the middle. CDR3 DNA sequence: TGCGCCAGCAGCTTGGCAGGTCTCACTGAAGCTTTCTTT. Translating it yields CASSLAGLTEAFF.

Concerning this clone: A read error is the likely source, as a far larger clone sits one nucleotide away. At the DNA level, this CDR3 is encoded by other sequences in the same sample as well. CDR3: CASSYSAGGSDEQYF. CDR3 sequence (DNA): TGCGCCAGCAGTTACTCTGCGGGAGGTTCGGACGAGCAGTACTTC. V and J are TRBV6-5 and TRBJ2-7; TRBD2 matches at 8 bases. Germline CDR1 is MNHEY and CDR2 is SVGAGI. The CDR3 runs to 15 residues.

This clone ranks as medium-sized (0.01 to 0.1%). The same CDR3 is also encoded by other DNA sequences in this sample. This chain connects TRBV4-3 to TRBJ2-6; D not resolved. Trimming stripped 0 bases from V and 0 bases from J, with 6 bases between. Germline V CDR1 and CDR2: LGHNA, YSLEER. This CDR3 is 16 amino acids long. The CDR3 region is CASSQEVGSGANVLTF. CDR3 DNA sequence: TGCGCCAGCAGCCAAGAAGTCGGCTCTGGGGCCAACGTCCTGACTTTC.

This chain uses TRBV21-1 with TRBJ2-7; TRBD1 is the table's D call and was not checked against the DNA. TRBV21-1 is labeled a pseudogene. The length of the CDR3 is 17 residues. CDR3 residues: CASSTFGQTYPSYEQYF. The DNA of the CDR3 is TGTGCCAGCAGCACCTTTGGACAGACTTACCCTTCCTACGAGCAGTACTTC.

Note on this clone: A read error is the likely source, as a far larger clone sits one nucleotide away. Other nucleotide sequences in the sample specify the same CDR3. The rearrangement joins TRBV20-1 to TRBJ1-2, with D possibly TRBD1 on 5 matching bases. Germline CDR1 reads DFQATT; CDR2 reads SNEGSKA (reference sequence). There are 11 residues in the CDR3. Here the CDR3 reads CRTQRGDGYTF. The CDR3 DNA reads as TGCAGGACCCAACGGGGGGACGGCTACACATTC.

Remarks on this clone: This is likely an artifact of a read error, given a far larger clone one base away. Other DNA sequences within the sample encode an identical CDR3. The genes are TRBV5-4 and TRBJ2-5; 7 bases line up with TRBD2. This CDR3 is 13 amino acids long. Germline lookup yields CDR1 SGHNT and CDR2 YYREEE (reference sequence). In DNA, the CDR3 is TGTGCCAGCAGTTTGGCGGGGGATGAGACCCAGTACTTC. It codes for CASSLAGDETQYF.

This clone has at least ten counts. The identical CDR3 is also encoded by other nucleotide sequences in the sample. CDR3 region: CASSLLAGDYNEQFF. In DNA, the CDR3 is TGTGCCAGCAGCCTACTAGCGGGAGATTACAATGAGCAGTTCTTC. The chain recombines TRBV6-4 with TRBJ2-1; 11 nucleotides match TRBD2. Germline-derived CDR1 and CDR2 are MRHNA and SNTAGT. The V gene end was trimmed by 6 bases and the J gene end by 4 bases; junction bases not matched to a gene: 5. The CDR3 covers 15 residues.

As regards this clone: A far larger clone is one base from this, pointing to a likely read error. The chain employs TRBV7-2 and TRBJ2-5; 15 nucleotides line up with TRBD2. V dropped 4 bases and J dropped 8; count of bases not matched to a gene: 8. In germline, CDR1 is SGHTA, CDR2 FQGNSA. CDR3 length: 16 residues. CDR3 nucleotides: TGTGCCAGCAGCTGGGGACTAGCGGGAGGTGTGGATACCCAGTACTTC. Protein: CASSWGLAGGVDTQYF. The complete variable domain, with remaining parts taken from reference TRBV7-2 and TRBJ2-5, reads GAGVSQSPSNKVTEKGKDVELRCDPISGHTALYWYRQSLGQGLEFLIYFQGNSAPDKSGLPSDRFSAERTGGSVSTLTIQRTQQEDSAVYLCASSWGLAGGVDTQYFGPGTRLLVL.

CDR3 protein: CASSLWDGNSNQPQHF. The CDR3 region has the DNA TGTGCCAGCAGTTTATGGGACGGGAATAGCAATCAGCCCCAGCATTTT. This rearrangement joins TRBV28 to TRBJ1-5; no definite D call. The length of the CDR3 is 16 residues. CDR1 is MDHEN, CDR2 SYDVKM, per germline. V was trimmed by 0 bases and J by 0 bases, leaving 9 bases between them.

This clone has just a few counts. The chain employs TRBV6-6 and TRBJ2-3, with D uncertain. V shed 5 bases and J shed 0 bases, with 9 bases lying between them. The CDR3 covers 14 residues. Germline CDR1 and CDR2: MNHNY and SVGAGI (reference sequence). CDR3 bases: TGTGCCAGCAGTCCCGCGGCAAGCACAGATACGCAGTATTTT. Translation: CASSPAASTDTQYF.

The count of this clone is one. The V call is TRBV9, the J call TRBJ2-7; D remains ambiguous. V lost 4 bases and J lost 6, with 14 bases in between. The CDR3 totals 13 residues. Looked up from germline, CDR1 is SGDLS and CDR2 is YYNGEE. The CDR3 protein is CASSPSERGEQYF. CDR3 nucleotide sequence: TGTGCCAGCAGCCCCTCAGAGCGCGGCGAGCAGTACTTC.

About this clone: A far larger clone is just one base off, so this is likely a read error. The same CDR3 arises from other DNA sequences in this sample as well. The CDR3 loop reads CASSESQGRGYTF. CDR3 nucleotide sequence: TGCGCCAGCAGTGAGTCCCAGGGAAGAGGCTACACATTC. The chain links TRBV10-2 to TRBJ1-2, with D perhaps matching TRBD1 (5 bases). Germline-derived CDR1 and CDR2 are WSHSY and SAAADI. The CDR3 covers 13 residues.

A note on this clone: A far larger clone is one nucleotide away, so this likely arose from a read error. The chain recombines TRBV30 with TRBJ1-5; tentatively, D is TRBD1 (5 bases). The CDR3 totals 14 residues. V was cut by 4 bases and J by 7 bases, with 17 bases left in between. The germline gives CDR1 GTSNPN, CDR2 SVGIG (reference sequence). The CDR3 bases are TGTGCCTGGACTGACAGCGCCATAATGCAGCCCCAGCATTTT. Translation: CAWTDSAIMQPQHF.